These T cell receptor beta chains were read from a single sample in a study of cytomegalovirus exposure and HLA in healthy donors. Repertoires were generated with immunoSEQ multiplex PCR, while TCRdb's copy carries only in-frame clones and drops some. Of nearly 200,000 clones in the sample, approximately 78% are singletons; the top ten hold around 6.3%. Input material: PBMCs. The receptor set was obtained from a woman between 50 and 59 years old in good health and CMV-seropositive. CDR3s leave out the opening cysteine and the closing phenylalanine or tryptophan. Each record gives: clone size, J gene, V gene, CDR3 protein. Where a row states a size, it is once, few, many or the class of an expanded clone; other rows omit it.

clone_size: -; j_call: TRBJ2-6; v_call: TRBV19; cdr3_aa: ASSIASWQGGIGANVLT
clone_size: once; j_call: TRBJ1-3; v_call: TRBV6-5; cdr3_aa: ASSYSPGGSGNTIY
clone_size: few; j_call: TRBJ2-5; v_call: TRBV14; cdr3_aa: ASSNRHQETQY
clone_size: -; j_call: TRBJ1-5; v_call: TRBV6-1; cdr3_aa: ASSNGGQWQPQH
clone_size: -; j_call: TRBJ1-6; v_call: TRBV28; cdr3_aa: ASSLWDSSPLH
clone_size: -; j_call: TRBJ2-7; v_call: TRBV21-1; cdr3_aa: ASSKPGTGSSYEQY
clone_size: -; j_call: TRBJ2-4; v_call: TRBV19; cdr3_aa: ASSIVQGAKY
clone_size: -; j_call: TRBJ2-7; v_call: TRBV7-9; cdr3_aa: ASRGTSGEYEQY
clone_size: -; j_call: TRBJ2-5; v_call: TRBV21-1; cdr3_aa: ASSIMTGTAGGRLWETQY
clone_size: once; j_call: TRBJ2-5; v_call: TRBV27; cdr3_aa: ASSSYPVVQETQY
clone_size: -; j_call: -; v_call: TRBV6-1; cdr3_aa: VAMGGGPSSEQY
clone_size: -; j_call: TRBJ2-3; v_call: TRBV7-9; cdr3_aa: SSSLAPGDTQY
clone_size: -; j_call: TRBJ2-5; v_call: TRBV10-3; cdr3_aa: AIGLAGAQETQY
clone_size: -; j_call: TRBJ2-3; v_call: TRBV10-3; cdr3_aa: AIRHVGTGGSGDTQY
clone_size: -; j_call: TRBJ2-5; v_call: TRBV5-1; cdr3_aa: ASSSSGGFQETQY
clone_size: -; j_call: TRBJ2-1; v_call: TRBV7-8; cdr3_aa: ASSATSGGSYNEQF
clone_size: -; j_call: TRBJ2-1; v_call: TRBV27; cdr3_aa: ASSFSGGDEQF
clone_size: -; j_call: TRBJ2-1; v_call: TRBV7-2; cdr3_aa: ASSTGHVPGGEQF
clone_size: few; j_call: TRBJ2-2; v_call: TRBV14; cdr3_aa: ASSPGRGELF
clone_size: -; j_call: TRBJ1-2; v_call: TRBV6-5; cdr3_aa: ATSVYRTNYGYT
clone_size: -; j_call: TRBJ2-5; v_call: TRBV28; cdr3_aa: ASSFGLAGGETQY
clone_size: -; j_call: TRBJ2-2; v_call: TRBV28; cdr3_aa: ASSRGLPGNTGELF
clone_size: -; j_call: TRBJ2-3; v_call: TRBV19; cdr3_aa: ASSIGNSLFTDTQY